The entry below describes one TCR beta chain. Its cognate antigen is unknown. These data originate in a study of shared clonotypes between healthy human individuals. Study-wide findings and caveats: The study sampled only blood, and tissue repertoires likely differ.

The data were produced by immunoSEQ multiplex PCR, yet TCRdb's version contains in-frame clones alone and is incomplete. This sample has 2 million to 3 million clones; over 85% occur once, and the top ten carry roughly 0.36%. Germline V gene sequence: CDR1 MNHNY, CDR2 SVGAGI (reference sequence). CDR3 length equals 11 residues. V lost 10 bases to trimming and J lost 5 bases; unmatched junction nucleotides: 2. The rearrangement uses TRBV6-6 and TRBJ2-5, with 9 bases matching TRBD1. Material for sequencing was naive CD4+ T cells from PBMCs. Subset: CD45RA+ positively selected. The TCR was taken from a young man in good health. Some clones in this sample may be carry-over from other donors' samples. CDR3 residues: CATGTGETQYF. As DNA, the CDR3 is TGTGCCACCGGGACAGGGGAGACCCAGTACTTC.